This is a list of T cell receptor beta chains from one sample in a study of shared clonotypes between healthy human individuals. Only in-frame clones appear in the TCRdb table, and some are missing; sequencing was by immunoSEQ multiplex PCR. The sample has roughly 530,000 clones, less than 96% seen once; the top ten hold about 0.054%. The material sequenced was naive CD4+ T cells sorted from blood. The receptors were gathered from a woman aged 30 to 39 in good health. Each CDR3 is given with its conserved first and last residue. D genes are given only for firm matches.

V gene,J gene,D gene,CDR3 protein
TRBV5-1,TRBJ2-3,NA,CASRSAGSTDTQYF
TRBV6-5,TRBJ2-7,TRBD2,CASSPGASGIYEQYF
TRBV5-1,TRBJ1-1,TRBD1,CASSLVGGGGTEAFF
TRBV5-3,TRBJ2-7,TRBD2,CARSPRWGIAGTSVTYEQYF
TRBV7-9,TRBJ2-7,TRBD2,CASSFTSGITYEQYF
TRBV19,TRBJ2-1,NA,CASRNRDRYNEQFF
TRBV27,TRBJ2-7,NA,CASNPTGLGKSSYEQYF
TRBV19,TRBJ2-7,TRBD2,CASSFKSPGLATYEQYF
TRBV6-5,TRBJ1-2,TRBD1,CASSSDRVEGYTF
TRBV6-6,TRBJ2-3,NA,CASRGRVETPRHTQYF
TRBV6-4,TRBJ2-2,NA,CASSLAEYTGELFF
TRBV2,TRBJ2-5,TRBD2,CASRATSGRVLETQYF
TRBV6-4,TRBJ2-2,NA,CASSRGSSGELFF
TRBV6-5,TRBJ2-1,NA,CASSYWQSNEQFF
TRBV6-5,TRBJ2-3,NA,CASSYAYTDTQYF
TRBV5-1,TRBJ2-1,NA,CASSLLYNEQFF
TRBV19,TRBJ2-2,NA,CASSFQPNTGELFF
TRBV27,TRBJ2-1,NA,CASRPGLNTYNEQFF
TRBV6-5,TRBJ2-3,NA,CASSRQDYTDTQYF
TRBV19,TRBJ1-5,TRBD1,CASSGTGEHQPQHF
TRBV9,TRBJ2-3,TRBD2,CASSVEGISGIADTQYF
TRBV7-4,TRBJ1-2,TRBD1,CASSLVGTEYGYTF
TRBV7-9,TRBJ1-5,NA,CASSFDEAQPQHF
TRBV6-4,TRBJ1-6,TRBD1,CASGQGGRPYNSPLHF
TRBV7-2,TRBJ1-4,NA,CASSLGRRGPIATNEKLFF
TRBV7-9,TRBJ1-2,TRBD1,CASSPTGGWPGYTF
TRBV11-2,TRBJ2-3,NA,CASSLDQGGTDTQYF
TRBV5-1,TRBJ1-5,TRBD1,CASSPGQENQPQHF
TRBV5-6,TRBJ1-1,NA,CASSLAGRGTEAFF
TRBV9,TRBJ2-3,NA,CASSTAWPDTQYF
TRBV28,TRBJ2-7,TRBD2,CATATSVGEQYF
TRBV11-2,TRBJ1-5,TRBD1,CASSLQSGGGQPQHF
TRBV19,TRBJ1-5,NA,CASRDLSNQPQHF
TRBV5-1,TRBJ2-2,TRBD1,CASRGTGGFGELFF
TRBV10-1,TRBJ2-1,TRBD2,CASSEGAGGQFF
TRBV28,TRBJ2-7,TRBD1,CAIEGDRHYEQYF
TRBV6-1,TRBJ2-5,TRBD1,CASGTGGLWGETQYF
TRBV7-9,TRBJ2-3,NA,CASSPRGLGATATNTQYF
TRBV18,TRBJ2-3,TRBD2,CASSLGLGGRTDTQYF
TRBV10-3,TRBJ2-2,NA,CAISGGAGSNTGELFF
TRBV7-2,TRBJ2-7,TRBD2,CASSFARLAGGGEQYF